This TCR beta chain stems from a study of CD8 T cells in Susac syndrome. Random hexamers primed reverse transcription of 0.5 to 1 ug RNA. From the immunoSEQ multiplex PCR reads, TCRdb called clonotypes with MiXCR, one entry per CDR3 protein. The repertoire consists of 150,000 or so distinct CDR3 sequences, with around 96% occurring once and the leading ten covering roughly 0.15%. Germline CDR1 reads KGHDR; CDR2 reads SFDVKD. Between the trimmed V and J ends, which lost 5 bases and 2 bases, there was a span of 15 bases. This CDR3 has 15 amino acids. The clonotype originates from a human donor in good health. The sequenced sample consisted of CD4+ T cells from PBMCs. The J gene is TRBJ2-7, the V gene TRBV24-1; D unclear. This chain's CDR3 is CATSAAQAPAYEQYF. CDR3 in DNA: TGTGCCACCAGTGCCGCTCAGGCCCCCGCCTACGAGCAGTACTTC.